Listed below are T cell receptor beta chains from one sample, sequenced in a study of blood T cell repertoires in COVID-19. Profiling relied on immunoSEQ multiplex PCR, and the TCRdb table lists in-frame clones only, not all of them. Here the sample spans about half a million clones, roughly 87% being singletons. The sample consisted of peripheral blood. These receptors originate from a man in his late teens or twenties with COVID-19, enrolled during active disease. CDR3s leave out the opening cysteine and the closing phenylalanine or tryptophan. Size values are once, few and many counts, or a class for expanded clones, and some rows have none.

clone_size	v_call	j_call	cdr3_aa
.	TRBV11-1	TRBJ2-5	ASSPGLPTETQY
.	TRBV13	TRBJ2-1	ASSGQQGNEQF
.	TRBV6-6	TRBJ2-7	ASSYSLGAQQY
.	TRBV29-1	TRBJ2-1	SGTSGNEQF
.	TRBV11-2	TRBJ2-4	ASSSGLPGGNIQY
.	TRBV20-1	TRBJ2-1	SASPINGRGYNEQF
.	TRBV5-6	TRBJ2-5	ASSLRSAGAETQY
.	TRBV19	TRBJ2-5	ASRRDWGQETQY
.	TRBV5-6	TRBJ1-5	ASSRQGGSNQPQH
.	TRBV5-4	TRBJ2-1	ASSSWTGEAYNEQF
.	TRBV5-1	TRBJ2-7	ASSASSYEQY
.	TRBV5-1	TRBJ2-1	ASSLALSGTGNEQF
.	TRBV13	TRBJ1-2	ASSSARGEERYGYT
.	TRBV5-1	TRBJ1-1	ASSFSAGWNTEAF
.	TRBV18	TRBJ1-1	ASSPGTGDTEAF
.	TRBV7-9	TRBJ2-1	ASSPDLVAGLGEQF
once	TRBV6-5	TRBJ1-2	ASIYVQGAYGYT
.	TRBV27	TRBJ2-7	ASRGSAVSRSYEQY
.	TRBV2	TRBJ2-3	ASGQGDSRTDTQY
.	TRBV5-1	TRBJ2-1	ASTLGASGSRPNEQF
.	TRBV7-2	TRBJ1-6	ANPGSESPLH
once	TRBV19	TRBJ2-5	ASSPLEGETQY
.	TRBV6-5	TRBJ1-2	ASSLTGQGHGYT
.	TRBV2	TRBJ2-3	ASSEGLAGRADTQY
few	TRBV29-1	TRBJ1-1	SYSRGEAF